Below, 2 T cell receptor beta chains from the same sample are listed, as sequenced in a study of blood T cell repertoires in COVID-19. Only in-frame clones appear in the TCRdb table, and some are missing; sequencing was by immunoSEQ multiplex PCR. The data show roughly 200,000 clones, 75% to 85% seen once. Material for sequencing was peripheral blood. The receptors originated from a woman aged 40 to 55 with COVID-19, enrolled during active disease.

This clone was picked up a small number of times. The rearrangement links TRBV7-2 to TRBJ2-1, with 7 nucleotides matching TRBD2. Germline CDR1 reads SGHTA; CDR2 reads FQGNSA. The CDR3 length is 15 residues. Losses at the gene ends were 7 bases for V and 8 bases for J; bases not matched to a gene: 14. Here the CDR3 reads CASKRGGSFADEQFF. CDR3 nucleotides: TGTGCCAGCAAGAGGGGCGGGAGTTTTGCAGATGAGCAGTTCTTC.

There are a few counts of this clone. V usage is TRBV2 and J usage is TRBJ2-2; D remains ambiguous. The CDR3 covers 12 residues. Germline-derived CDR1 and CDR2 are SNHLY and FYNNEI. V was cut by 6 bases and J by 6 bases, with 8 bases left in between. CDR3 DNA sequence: TGTGCCAGCAGATGGCGGTCCGGGGAGCTGTTTTTT. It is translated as CASRWRSGELFF.